This section outlines one T cell receptor (beta chain) sequence together with its context. Its antigen is unknown. The source of the sample is a study of beta chain features in type 1 diabetes. All of the isolated RNA was reverse transcribed, so expressed TCRB transcripts were sequenced. Using immunoSEQ multiplex PCR, the repertoire was profiled, and TCRdb retains in-frame clones only, with some absent. The data show more than 550,000 clones, 11% to 15% seen once. The germline V and J ends were trimmed by 1 base and 2 bases, with 12 bases remaining between them. CDR1 and CDR2 (germline): LGHNA, YNFKEQ. The CDR3 contains 15 residues. General study findings and limits: In all four CD4+ subsets, TCRB CDR3 length was significantly, moderately reduced in type 1 diabetes.

The receptor was isolated from a man aged 18 to 30 with type 1 diabetes. The chain has TRBV4-2 and TRBJ2-7; the D gene is possibly TRBD1 (6 bases). The sequenced material came from naive CD4+ T cells from blood. The CDR3 reads CASSQAQGTTYEQYF. Written as DNA, the CDR3 is TGTGCCAGCAGCCAAGCTCAGGGGACGACCTACGAGCAGTACTTC.